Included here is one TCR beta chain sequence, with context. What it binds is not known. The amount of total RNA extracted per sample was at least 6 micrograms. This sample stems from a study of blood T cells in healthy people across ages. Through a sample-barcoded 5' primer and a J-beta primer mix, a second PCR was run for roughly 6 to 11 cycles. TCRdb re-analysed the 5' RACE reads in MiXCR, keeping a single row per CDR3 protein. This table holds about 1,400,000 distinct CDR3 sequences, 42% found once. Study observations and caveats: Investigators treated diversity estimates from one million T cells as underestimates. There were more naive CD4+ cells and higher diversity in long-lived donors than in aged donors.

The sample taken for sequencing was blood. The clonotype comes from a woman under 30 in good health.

The CDR3 coding sequence is TGTGCCGGCCAGCGGGAGGGAACACAAGAGACCCAGTACTTC. It encodes CAGQREGTQETQYF. The chain is built from TRBV7-9 and TRBJ2-5, with TRBD2 matching 10 bases. CDR3 size: 14 residues. Germline CDR1 and CDR2: SEHNR and FQNEAQ (reference sequence). Germline trimming cut 11 bases from V and 2 bases from J; bases unmatched to any gene: 8.